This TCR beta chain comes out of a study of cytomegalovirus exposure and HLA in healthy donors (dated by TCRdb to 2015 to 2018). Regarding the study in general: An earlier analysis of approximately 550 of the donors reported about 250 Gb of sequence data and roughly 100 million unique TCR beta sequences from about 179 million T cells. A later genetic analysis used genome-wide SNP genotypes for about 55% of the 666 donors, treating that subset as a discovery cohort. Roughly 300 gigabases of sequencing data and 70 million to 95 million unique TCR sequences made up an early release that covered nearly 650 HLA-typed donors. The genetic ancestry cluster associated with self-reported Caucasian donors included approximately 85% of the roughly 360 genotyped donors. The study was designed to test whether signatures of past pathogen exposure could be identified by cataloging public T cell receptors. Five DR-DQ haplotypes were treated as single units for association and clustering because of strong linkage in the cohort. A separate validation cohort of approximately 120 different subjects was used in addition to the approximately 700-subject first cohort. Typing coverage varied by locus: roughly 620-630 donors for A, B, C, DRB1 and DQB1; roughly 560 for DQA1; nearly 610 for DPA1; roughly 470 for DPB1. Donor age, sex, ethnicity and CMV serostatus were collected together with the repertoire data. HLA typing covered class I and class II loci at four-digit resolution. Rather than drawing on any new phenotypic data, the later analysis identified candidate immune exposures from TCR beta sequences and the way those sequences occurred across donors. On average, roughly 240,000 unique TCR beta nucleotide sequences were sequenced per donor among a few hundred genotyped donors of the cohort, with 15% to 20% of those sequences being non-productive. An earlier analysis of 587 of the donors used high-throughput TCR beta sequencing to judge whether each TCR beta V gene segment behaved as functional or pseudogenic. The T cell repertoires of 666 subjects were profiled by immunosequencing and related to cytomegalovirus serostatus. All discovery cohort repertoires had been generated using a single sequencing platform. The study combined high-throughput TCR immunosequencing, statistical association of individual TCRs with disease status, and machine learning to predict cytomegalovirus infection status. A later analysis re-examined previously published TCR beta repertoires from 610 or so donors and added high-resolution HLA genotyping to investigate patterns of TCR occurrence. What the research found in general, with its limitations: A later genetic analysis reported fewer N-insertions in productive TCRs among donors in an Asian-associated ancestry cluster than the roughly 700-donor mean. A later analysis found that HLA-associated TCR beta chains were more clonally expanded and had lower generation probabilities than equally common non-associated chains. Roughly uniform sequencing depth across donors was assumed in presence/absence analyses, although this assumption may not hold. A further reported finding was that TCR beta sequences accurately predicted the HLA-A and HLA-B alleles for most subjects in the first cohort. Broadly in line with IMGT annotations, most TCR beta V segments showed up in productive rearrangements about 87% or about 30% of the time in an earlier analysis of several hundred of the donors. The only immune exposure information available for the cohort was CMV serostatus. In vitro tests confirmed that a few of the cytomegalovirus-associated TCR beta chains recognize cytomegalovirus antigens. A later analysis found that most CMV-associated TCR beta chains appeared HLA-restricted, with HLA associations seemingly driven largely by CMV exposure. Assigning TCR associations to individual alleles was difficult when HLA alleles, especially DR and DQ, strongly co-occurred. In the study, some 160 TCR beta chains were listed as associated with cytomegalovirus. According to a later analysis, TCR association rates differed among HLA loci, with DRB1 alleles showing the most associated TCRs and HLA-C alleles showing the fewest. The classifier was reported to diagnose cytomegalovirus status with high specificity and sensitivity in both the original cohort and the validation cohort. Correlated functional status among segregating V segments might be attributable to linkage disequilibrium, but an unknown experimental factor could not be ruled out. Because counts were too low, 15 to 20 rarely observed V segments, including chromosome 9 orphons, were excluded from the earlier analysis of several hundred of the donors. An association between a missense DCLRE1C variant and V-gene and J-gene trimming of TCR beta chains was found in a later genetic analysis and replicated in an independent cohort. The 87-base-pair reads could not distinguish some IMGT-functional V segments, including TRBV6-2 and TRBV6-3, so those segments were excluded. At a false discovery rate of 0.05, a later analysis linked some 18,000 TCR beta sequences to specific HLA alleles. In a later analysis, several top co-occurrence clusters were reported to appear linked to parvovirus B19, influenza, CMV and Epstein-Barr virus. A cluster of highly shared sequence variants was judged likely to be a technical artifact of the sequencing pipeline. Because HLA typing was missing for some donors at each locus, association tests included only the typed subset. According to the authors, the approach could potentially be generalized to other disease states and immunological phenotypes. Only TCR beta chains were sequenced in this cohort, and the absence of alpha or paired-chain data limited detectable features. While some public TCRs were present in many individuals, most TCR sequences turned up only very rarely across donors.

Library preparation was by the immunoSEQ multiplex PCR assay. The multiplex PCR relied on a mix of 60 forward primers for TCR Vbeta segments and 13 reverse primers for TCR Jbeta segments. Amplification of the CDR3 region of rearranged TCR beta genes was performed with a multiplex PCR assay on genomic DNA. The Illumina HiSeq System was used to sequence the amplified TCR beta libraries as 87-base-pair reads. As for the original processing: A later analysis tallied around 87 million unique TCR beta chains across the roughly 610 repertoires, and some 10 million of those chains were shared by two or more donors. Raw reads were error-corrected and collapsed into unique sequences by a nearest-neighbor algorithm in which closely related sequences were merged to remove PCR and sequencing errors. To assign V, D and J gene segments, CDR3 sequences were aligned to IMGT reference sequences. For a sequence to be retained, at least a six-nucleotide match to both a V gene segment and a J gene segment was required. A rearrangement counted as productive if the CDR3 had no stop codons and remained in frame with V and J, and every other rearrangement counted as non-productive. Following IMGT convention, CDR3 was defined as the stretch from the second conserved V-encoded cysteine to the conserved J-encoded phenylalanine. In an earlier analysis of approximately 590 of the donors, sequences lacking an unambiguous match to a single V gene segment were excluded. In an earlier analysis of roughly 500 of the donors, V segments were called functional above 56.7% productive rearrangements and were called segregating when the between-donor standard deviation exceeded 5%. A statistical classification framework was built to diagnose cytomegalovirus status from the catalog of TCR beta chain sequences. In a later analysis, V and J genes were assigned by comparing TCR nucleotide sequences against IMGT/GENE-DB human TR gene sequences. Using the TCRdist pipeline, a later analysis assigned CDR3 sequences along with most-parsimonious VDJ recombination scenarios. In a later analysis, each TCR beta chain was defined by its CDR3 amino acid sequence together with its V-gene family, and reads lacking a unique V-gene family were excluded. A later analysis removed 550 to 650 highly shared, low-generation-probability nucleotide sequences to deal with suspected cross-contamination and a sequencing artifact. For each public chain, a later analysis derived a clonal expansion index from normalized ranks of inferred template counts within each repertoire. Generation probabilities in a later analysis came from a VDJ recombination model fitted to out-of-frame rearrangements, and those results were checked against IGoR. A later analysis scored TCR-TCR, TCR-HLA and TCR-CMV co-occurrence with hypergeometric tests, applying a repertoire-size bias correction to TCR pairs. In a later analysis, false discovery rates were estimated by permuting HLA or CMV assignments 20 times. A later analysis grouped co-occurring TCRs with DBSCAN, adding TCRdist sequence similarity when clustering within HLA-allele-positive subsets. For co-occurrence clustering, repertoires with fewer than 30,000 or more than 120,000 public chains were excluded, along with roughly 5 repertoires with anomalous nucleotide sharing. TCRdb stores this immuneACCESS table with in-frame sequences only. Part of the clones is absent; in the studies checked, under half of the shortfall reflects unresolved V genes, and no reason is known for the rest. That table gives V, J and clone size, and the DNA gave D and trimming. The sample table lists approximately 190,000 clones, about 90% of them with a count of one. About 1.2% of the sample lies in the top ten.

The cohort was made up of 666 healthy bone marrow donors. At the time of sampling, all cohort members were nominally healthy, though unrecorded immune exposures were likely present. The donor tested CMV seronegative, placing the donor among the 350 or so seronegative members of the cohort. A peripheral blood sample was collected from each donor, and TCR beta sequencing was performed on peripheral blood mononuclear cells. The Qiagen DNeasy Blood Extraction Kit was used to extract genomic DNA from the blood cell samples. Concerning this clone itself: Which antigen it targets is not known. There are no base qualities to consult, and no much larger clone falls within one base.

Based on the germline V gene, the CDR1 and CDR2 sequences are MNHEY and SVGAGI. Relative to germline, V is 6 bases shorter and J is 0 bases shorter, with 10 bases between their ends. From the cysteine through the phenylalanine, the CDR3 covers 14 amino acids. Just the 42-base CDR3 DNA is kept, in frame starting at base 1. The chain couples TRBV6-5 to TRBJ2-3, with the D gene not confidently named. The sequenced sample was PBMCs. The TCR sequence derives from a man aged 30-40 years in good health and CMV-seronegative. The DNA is TGTGCCAGCAGCCAAATGACTAGCACAGATACGCAGTATTTT. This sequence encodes CASSQMTSTDTQYF.